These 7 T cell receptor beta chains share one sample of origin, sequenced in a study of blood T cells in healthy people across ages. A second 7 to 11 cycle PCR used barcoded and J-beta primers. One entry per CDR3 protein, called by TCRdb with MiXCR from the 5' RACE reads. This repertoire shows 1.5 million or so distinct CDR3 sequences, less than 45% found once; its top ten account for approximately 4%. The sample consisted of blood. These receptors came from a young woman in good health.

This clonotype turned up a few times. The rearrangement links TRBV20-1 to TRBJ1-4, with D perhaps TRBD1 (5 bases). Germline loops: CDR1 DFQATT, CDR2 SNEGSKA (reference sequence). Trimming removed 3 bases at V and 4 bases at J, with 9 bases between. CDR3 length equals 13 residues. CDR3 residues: CSARGGNNEKLFF. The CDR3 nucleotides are TGCAGTGCTAGGGGGGGGAATAATGAAAAACTGTTTTTT.

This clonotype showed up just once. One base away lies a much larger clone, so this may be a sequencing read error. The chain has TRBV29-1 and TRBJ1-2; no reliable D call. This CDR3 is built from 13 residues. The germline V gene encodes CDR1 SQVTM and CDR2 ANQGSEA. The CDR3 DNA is TGCAACGTCCTACTCCGGAGGAACTATGGCTACACCTTC. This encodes CNVLLRRNYGYTF.

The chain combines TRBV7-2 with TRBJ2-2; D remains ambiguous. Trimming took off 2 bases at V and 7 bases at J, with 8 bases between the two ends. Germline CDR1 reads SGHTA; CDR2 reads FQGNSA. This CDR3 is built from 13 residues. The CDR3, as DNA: TGTGCCAGCAGCTTACAAGGGATCGGGGAGCTGTTTTTT. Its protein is CASSLQGIGELFF.

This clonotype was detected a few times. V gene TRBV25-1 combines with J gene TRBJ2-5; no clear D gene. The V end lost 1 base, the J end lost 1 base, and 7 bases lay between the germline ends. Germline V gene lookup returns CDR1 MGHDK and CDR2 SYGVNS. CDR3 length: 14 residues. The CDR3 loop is CASSESVAQETQYF. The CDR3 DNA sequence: TGTGCCAGCAGTGAATCGGTAGCCCAAGAGACCCAGTACTTC.

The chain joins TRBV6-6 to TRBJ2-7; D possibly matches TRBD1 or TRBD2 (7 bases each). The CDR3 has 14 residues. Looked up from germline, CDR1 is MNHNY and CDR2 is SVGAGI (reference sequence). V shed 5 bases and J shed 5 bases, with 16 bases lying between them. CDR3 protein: CASSNAGGANEQYF. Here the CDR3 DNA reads TGTGCCAGCAGTAACGCAGGGGGGGCGAACGAGCAGTACTTC.

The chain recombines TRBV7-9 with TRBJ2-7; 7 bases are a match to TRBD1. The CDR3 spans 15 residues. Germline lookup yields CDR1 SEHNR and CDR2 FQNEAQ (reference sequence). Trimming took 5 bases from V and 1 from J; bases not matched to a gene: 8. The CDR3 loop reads CASSTRTGASYEQYF. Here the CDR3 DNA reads TGTGCCAGCAGCACGAGGACAGGTGCATCCTACGAGCAGTACTTC.

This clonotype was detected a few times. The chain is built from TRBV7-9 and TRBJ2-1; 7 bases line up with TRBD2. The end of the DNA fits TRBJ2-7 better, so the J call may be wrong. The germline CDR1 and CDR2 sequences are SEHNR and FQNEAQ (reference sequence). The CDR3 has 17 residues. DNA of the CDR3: TGTGCCAGCAGCTTAGCGCGGGAGCGTAACTCCTACAATGAGCAGTACTTC. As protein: CASSLARERNSYNEQYF.